The rows below give T cell receptor beta chains drawn from one sample of a study of T cells in Graves' hyperthyroidism and ophthalmopathy. TCRdb re-derived calls from the multiplex PCR reads in MiXCR, one entry per CDR3 protein. The sample lists some 600,000 distinct CDR3 sequences; more than 45% were seen once. The sequenced sample was peripheral blood or thyroid tissue (not recorded which). All receptors come from a woman aged 18-29 years with Graves' hyperthyroidism. CDR3s include the opening cysteine and the closing phenylalanine or tryptophan. Each record gives: J gene, clone size, D gene, V gene, CDR3 protein, CDR3 DNA. The D gene is left open where the match is weak. Clone size is given for some rows only: seen once, a few or many times, or a class if the clone is expanded.

j_gene: TRBJ1-2; abundance: many; d_gene: TRBD1; v_gene: TRBV7-2; CDR3aa: CASSSSGQDYGYTF; CDR3nt: TGTGCCAGCAGCAGCAGCGGACAGGACTATGGCTACACCTTC
j_gene: TRBJ2-5; abundance: many; d_gene: TRBD1; v_gene: TRBV2; CDR3aa: CASSRDRDETQYF; CDR3nt: TGTGCCAGCAGCCGGGACAGGGATGAGACCCAGTACTTC
j_gene: TRBJ2-5; abundance: NA; d_gene: TRBD1; v_gene: TRBV24-1; CDR3aa: CATSDAKRTGGEETQYF; CDR3nt: TGTGCCACCAGTGATGCCAAGAGGACAGGGGGCGAAGAGACCCAGTACTTC
j_gene: TRBJ2-2; abundance: NA; d_gene: TRBD1; v_gene: TRBV10-3; CDR3aa: CAIRGGQGLNTGELFF; CDR3nt: TGTGCCATCAGGGGGGGACAGGGTTTGAACACCGGGGAGCTGTTTTTT
j_gene: TRBJ2-7; abundance: NA; d_gene: NA; v_gene: TRBV7-3; CDR3aa: CASSFTRGYEQYF; CDR3nt: TGTGCCAGCAGCTTCACCAGGGGCTACGAGCAGTACTTC
j_gene: TRBJ1-5; abundance: NA; d_gene: NA; v_gene: TRBV24-1; CDR3aa: CAISEGSLPQHF; CDR3nt: TGTGCCATCAGTGAGGGGTCATTGCCCCAGCATTTT
j_gene: TRBJ1-2; abundance: few; d_gene: NA; v_gene: TRBV19; CDR3aa: CASSKQGDGYTF; CDR3nt: TGTGCCAGTAGTAAACAGGGAGATGGCTACACCTTC
j_gene: TRBJ1-5; abundance: NA; d_gene: NA; v_gene: TRBV6-1; CDR3aa: CASSPLGRTSNQPQHF; CDR3nt: TGTGCCAGCTCACCGCTGGGCCGCACAAGCAATCAGCCCCAGCATTTT
j_gene: TRBJ2-2; abundance: once; d_gene: TRBD1; v_gene: TRBV15; CDR3aa: CATSLTRGLTNTGELFF; CDR3nt: TGTGCCACCAGCCTAACCAGGGGGCTGACGAACACCGGGGAGCTGTTTTTT
j_gene: TRBJ1-5; abundance: many; d_gene: TRBD1; v_gene: TRBV6-6; CDR3aa: CASSSGTDNQPQHF; CDR3nt: TGTGCCAGCAGTTCCGGGACAGACAATCAGCCCCAGCATTTT
j_gene: TRBJ2-7; abundance: many; d_gene: NA; v_gene: TRBV2; CDR3aa: CASSEYREQYF; CDR3nt: TGTGCCAGCAGTGAATACCGCGAGCAGTACTTC
j_gene: TRBJ1-5; abundance: NA; d_gene: NA; v_gene: TRBV19; CDR3aa: CASISGYSNQPQHF; CDR3nt: TGTGCCAGTATTTCGGGGTATAGCAATCAGCCCCAGCATTTT
j_gene: TRBJ1-6; abundance: few; d_gene: NA; v_gene: TRBV2; CDR3aa: CASSIVSQDSPLHF; CDR3nt: TGTGCCAGCAGTATAGTTTCACAAGATTCACCCCTCCACTTT
j_gene: TRBJ1-6; abundance: few; d_gene: TRBD1; v_gene: TRBV24-1; CDR3aa: CASSMDRESYNSPLHF; CDR3nt: TGTGCCAGCAGCATGGACAGGGAATCCTATAATTCACCCCTCCACTTT
j_gene: TRBJ2-5; abundance: NA; d_gene: NA; v_gene: TRBV6-2/TRBV6-3; CDR3aa: CASTWTGLETQYF; CDR3nt: TGTGCCAGCACCTGGACTGGCCTCGAGACCCAGTACTTC
j_gene: TRBJ1-1; abundance: NA; d_gene: NA; v_gene: TRBV29-1; CDR3aa: CSAPQGFSEAFF; CDR3nt: TGCAGCGCCCCGCAGGGTTTTTCTGAAGCTTTCTTT
j_gene: TRBJ1-1; abundance: few; d_gene: NA; v_gene: TRBV25-1; CDR3aa: CASSMDGGNTEAFF; CDR3nt: TGTGCCAGCAGTATGGACGGTGGGAACACTGAAGCTTTCTTT
j_gene: TRBJ1-4; abundance: NA; d_gene: NA; v_gene: TRBV7-9; CDR3aa: CASSLQGRTNEKLFF; CDR3nt: TGTGCCAGCAGCTTGCAAGGGAGGACTAATGAAAAACTGTTTTTT
j_gene: TRBJ2-2; abundance: few; d_gene: TRBD1; v_gene: TRBV19; CDR3aa: CASSPAGQGNTGELFF; CDR3nt: TGTGCCAGTAGTCCCGCGGGACAGGGCAACACCGGGGAGCTGTTTTTT
j_gene: TRBJ2-5; abundance: NA; d_gene: NA; v_gene: TRBV19; CDR3aa: CASSPGTFHLETQYF; CDR3nt: TGTGCCAGCAGTCCCGGGACTTTCCACCTAGAGACCCAGTACTTC
j_gene: TRBJ2-3; abundance: NA; d_gene: TRBD2; v_gene: TRBV24-1; CDR3aa: CATSDVSGDGTDTQYF; CDR3nt: TGTGCCACCAGTGACGTTAGCGGGGATGGTACAGATACGCAGTATTTT
j_gene: TRBJ2-5; abundance: NA; d_gene: TRBD2; v_gene: TRBV25-1; CDR3aa: CASSARAGGPIAETQYF; CDR3nt: TGTGCCAGCAGTGCCCGAGCGGGAGGGCCGATCGCAGAGACCCAGTACTTC
j_gene: TRBJ2-6; abundance: NA; d_gene: TRBD1; v_gene: TRBV15; CDR3aa: CATSAPGQNYGANVLTF; CDR3nt: TGTGCCACCAGCGCACCGGGACAGAACTATGGGGCCAACGTCCTGACTTTC
j_gene: TRBJ2-7; abundance: NA; d_gene: NA; v_gene: TRBV12-3/TRBV12-4; CDR3aa: CASSLGGRFVYEQYF; CDR3nt: TGTGCCAGCAGCTTGGGTGGGAGGTTCGTCTATGAGCAGTACTTC
j_gene: TRBJ2-2; abundance: many; d_gene: NA; v_gene: TRBV29-1; CDR3aa: CSVVEWETGELFF; CDR3nt: TGCAGCGTTGTGGAGTGGGAGACCGGGGAGCTGTTTTTT
j_gene: TRBJ2-5; abundance: few; d_gene: TRBD2; v_gene: TRBV13; CDR3aa: CASSLEGLAGETQYF; CDR3nt: TGTGCCAGCAGCTTAGAGGGACTAGCAGGGGAGACCCAGTACTTC
j_gene: TRBJ2-3; abundance: NA; d_gene: TRBD2; v_gene: TRBV10-3; CDR3aa: CAISGEGTNTDTQYF; CDR3nt: TGTGCCATCAGTGGGGAGGGGACCAACACAGATACGCAGTATTTT
j_gene: TRBJ1-2; abundance: NA; d_gene: NA; v_gene: TRBV24-1; CDR3aa: CATSDPLTWLGYTF; CDR3nt: TGTGCCACCAGTGACCCTCTGACATGGCTTGGCTACACCTTC
j_gene: TRBJ2-5; abundance: few; d_gene: NA; v_gene: TRBV20-1; CDR3aa: CSAGGGSYQETQYF; CDR3nt: TGCAGTGCTGGAGGGGGATCGTACCAAGAGACCCAGTACTTC
j_gene: TRBJ1-1; abundance: NA; d_gene: NA; v_gene: TRBV15; CDR3aa: CATSQDSTGKGYTEAFF; CDR3nt: TGTGCCACCAGCCAAGATAGCACAGGCAAGGGGTACACTGAAGCTTTCTTT
j_gene: TRBJ2-7; abundance: NA; d_gene: NA; v_gene: TRBV7-6; CDR3aa: CASSLGGTLPYEQYF; CDR3nt: TGTGCCAGCAGCTTAGGAGGGACCCTGCCCTACGAGCAGTACTTC
j_gene: TRBJ1-1; abundance: NA; d_gene: TRBD1; v_gene: TRBV5-1; CDR3aa: CASSWTGTQNTEAFF; CDR3nt: TGCGCCAGCAGCTGGACAGGGACCCAGAACACTGAAGCTTTCTTT
j_gene: TRBJ1-5; abundance: NA; d_gene: TRBD1; v_gene: TRBV19; CDR3aa: CASRAGTGGGSNQPQHF; CDR3nt: TGTGCCAGTAGGGCCGGGACAGGGGGCGGCAGCAATCAGCCCCAGCATTTT
j_gene: TRBJ1-1; abundance: few; d_gene: NA; v_gene: TRBV20-1; CDR3aa: CSARDLTANTEAFF; CDR3nt: TGCAGTGCTAGAGATCTCACAGCGAACACTGAAGCTTTCTTT
j_gene: TRBJ2-5; abundance: few; d_gene: NA; v_gene: TRBV7-2; CDR3aa: CASSLVRQGETQYF; CDR3nt: TGTGCCAGCAGCTTAGTTAGGCAGGGGGAGACCCAGTACTTC
j_gene: TRBJ1-2; abundance: NA; d_gene: NA; v_gene: TRBV12-3/TRBV12-4; CDR3aa: CASSPTHNYGYTF; CDR3nt: TGTGCCAGCAGCCCAACCCACAACTATGGCTACACCTTC
j_gene: TRBJ2-7; abundance: many; d_gene: NA; v_gene: TRBV2; CDR3aa: CASSEGGDHEQYF; CDR3nt: TGTGCCAGCAGTGAAGGGGGGGACCACGAGCAGTACTTC
j_gene: TRBJ1-1; abundance: NA; d_gene: NA; v_gene: TRBV7-2; CDR3aa: CASRYQDTNAEAFF; CDR3nt: TGTGCCAGTAGGTACCAGGACACGAACGCTGAAGCTTTCTTT
j_gene: TRBJ2-5; abundance: many; d_gene: NA; v_gene: TRBV2; CDR3aa: CASSHPQETQYF; CDR3nt: TGTGCCAGCAGTCATCCCCAAGAGACCCAGTACTTC
j_gene: TRBJ2-5; abundance: NA; d_gene: NA; v_gene: TRBV5-1; CDR3aa: CASRSFSEETQYF; CDR3nt: TGCGCCAGCAGAAGTTTTAGCGAAGAGACCCAGTACTTC
j_gene: TRBJ1-4; abundance: NA; d_gene: NA; v_gene: TRBV7-2; CDR3aa: CASSAPTVGEKLFF; CDR3nt: TGTGCCAGCAGTGCTCCGACAGTCGGTGAAAAACTGTTTTTT
j_gene: TRBJ2-2; abundance: few; d_gene: NA; v_gene: TRBV7-2; CDR3aa: CASSLGRPNTGELFF; CDR3nt: TGTGCCAGCAGCTTAGGGCGGCCGAACACCGGGGAGCTGTTTTTT
j_gene: TRBJ2-6; abundance: NA; d_gene: NA; v_gene: TRBV7-9; CDR3aa: CASSSPEGFGANVLTF; CDR3nt: TGTGCCAGCAGCTCTCCCGAGGGTTTTGGGGCCAACGTCCTGACTTTC
j_gene: TRBJ1-3; abundance: few; d_gene: TRBD1; v_gene: TRBV14; CDR3aa: CASSQPGQFSGNTIYF; CDR3nt: TGTGCCAGCAGCCAACCGGGACAGTTCTCTGGAAACACCATATATTTT
j_gene: TRBJ1-2; abundance: NA; d_gene: TRBD1; v_gene: TRBV15; CDR3aa: CATRGQGAGYTF; CDR3nt: TGTGCCACCAGAGGTCAGGGGGCTGGCTACACCTTC
j_gene: TRBJ2-7; abundance: NA; d_gene: TRBD2; v_gene: TRBV10-3; CDR3aa: CASSKTTSGSYEQYF; CDR3nt: TGTGCCAGCAGCAAAACGACTAGCGGGAGTTACGAGCAGTACTTC
j_gene: TRBJ1-5; abundance: few; d_gene: NA; v_gene: TRBV2; CDR3aa: CASSEIFNSNQPQHF; CDR3nt: TGTGCCAGCAGTGAAATTTTTAATAGCAATCAGCCCCAGCATTTT
j_gene: TRBJ2-3; abundance: few; d_gene: TRBD1; v_gene: TRBV6-4; CDR3aa: CASSEATGGTDTQYF; CDR3nt: TGTGCCAGCAGTGAAGCGACAGGGGGCACAGATACGCAGTATTTT
j_gene: TRBJ1-5; abundance: once; d_gene: NA; v_gene: TRBV7-6; CDR3aa: CASSVGGPLEPQHF; CDR3nt: TGTGCCAGCAGCGTTGGAGGGCCTCTGGAGCCCCAGCATTTT
j_gene: TRBJ1-1; abundance: many; d_gene: NA; v_gene: TRBV29-1; CDR3aa: CSVEDEGDLSQTFF; CDR3nt: TGCAGCGTTGAAGATGAAGGGGACCTCTCTCAGACTTTCTTT
j_gene: TRBJ1-1; abundance: many; d_gene: NA; v_gene: TRBV2; CDR3aa: CASSESGQQNTEAFF; CDR3nt: TGTGCCAGCAGTGAATCAGGACAGCAGAACACTGAAGCTTTCTTT
j_gene: TRBJ1-1; abundance: NA; d_gene: NA; v_gene: TRBV25-1; CDR3aa: CASNGAETEAFF; CDR3nt: TGTGCCAGTAATGGCGCAGAGACTGAAGCTTTCTTT
j_gene: TRBJ2-5; abundance: once; d_gene: TRBD2; v_gene: TRBV29-1; CDR3aa: CSAQAGGQETQYF; CDR3nt: TGCAGCGCTCAAGCGGGAGGTCAAGAGACCCAGTACTTC
j_gene: TRBJ1-2; abundance: NA; d_gene: TRBD1; v_gene: TRBV10-3; CDR3aa: CAISESGQGNYGYTF; CDR3nt: TGTGCCATCAGTGAGTCGGGACAGGGGAACTATGGCTACACCTTC
j_gene: TRBJ2-7; abundance: few; d_gene: NA; v_gene: TRBV12-3/TRBV12-4; CDR3aa: CASSFLGGSSYEQYF; CDR3nt: TGTGCCAGCAGTTTTTTGGGGGGAAGCTCCTACGAGCAGTACTTC
j_gene: TRBJ2-7; abundance: once; d_gene: NA; v_gene: TRBV7-9; CDR3aa: CACSPPDSYEQYF; CDR3nt: TGTGCCTGCAGCCCCCCGGACAGCTACGAGCAGTACTTC
j_gene: TRBJ2-5; abundance: NA; d_gene: NA; v_gene: TRBV10-3; CDR3aa: CAISEWPSVGETQYF; CDR3nt: TGTGCCATCAGTGAGTGGCCTAGCGTGGGAGAGACCCAGTACTTC